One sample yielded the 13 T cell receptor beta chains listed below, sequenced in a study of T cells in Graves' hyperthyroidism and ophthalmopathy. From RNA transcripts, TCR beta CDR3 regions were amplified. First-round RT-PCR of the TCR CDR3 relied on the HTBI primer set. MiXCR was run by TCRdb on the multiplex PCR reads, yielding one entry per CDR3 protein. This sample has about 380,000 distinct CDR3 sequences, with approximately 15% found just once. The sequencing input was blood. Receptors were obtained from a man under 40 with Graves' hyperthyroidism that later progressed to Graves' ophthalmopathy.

CDR3 coding DNA: TGTGCCAGCAGCCAAGAGAGACTACCCTACGAGCAGTACTTC. It yields the protein CASSQERLPYEQYF. The rearrangement links TRBV3-1 to TRBJ2-7; a possible D gene is TRBD2 (5 bases). V was cut by 0 bases and J by 2 bases, with 8 bases left in between. The CDR3 totals 14 residues. Germline CDR1 reads LGHDT; CDR2 reads YNNKEL (reference sequence).

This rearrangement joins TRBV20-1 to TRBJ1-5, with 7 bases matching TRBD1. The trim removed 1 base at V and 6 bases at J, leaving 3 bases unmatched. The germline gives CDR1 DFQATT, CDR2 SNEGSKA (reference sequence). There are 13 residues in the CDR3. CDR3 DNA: TGCAGTGCTAGAGCGCAGGGGGGTCAGCCCCAGCATTTT. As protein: CSARAQGGQPQHF.

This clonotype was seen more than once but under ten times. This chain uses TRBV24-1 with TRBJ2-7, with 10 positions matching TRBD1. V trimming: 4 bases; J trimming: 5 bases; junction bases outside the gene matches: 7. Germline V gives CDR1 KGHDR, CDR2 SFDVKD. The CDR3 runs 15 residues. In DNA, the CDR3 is TGTGCCACCAGTGAAGGGGACAGGGGTTTCCACGAGCAGTACTTC. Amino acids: CATSEGDRGFHEQYF.

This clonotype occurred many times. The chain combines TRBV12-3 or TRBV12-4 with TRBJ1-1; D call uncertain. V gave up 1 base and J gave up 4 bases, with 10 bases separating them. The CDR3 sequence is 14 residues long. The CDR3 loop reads CASSLGLTPTEAFF. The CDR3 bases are TGTGCCAGCAGTTTAGGACTGACCCCCACTGAAGCTTTCTTT.

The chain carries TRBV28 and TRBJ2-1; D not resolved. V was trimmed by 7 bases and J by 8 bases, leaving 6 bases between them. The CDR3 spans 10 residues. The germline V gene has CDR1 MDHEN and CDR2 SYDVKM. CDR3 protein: CASKGDEQFF. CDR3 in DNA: TGTGCCAGCAAGGGCGATGAGCAGTTCTTC.

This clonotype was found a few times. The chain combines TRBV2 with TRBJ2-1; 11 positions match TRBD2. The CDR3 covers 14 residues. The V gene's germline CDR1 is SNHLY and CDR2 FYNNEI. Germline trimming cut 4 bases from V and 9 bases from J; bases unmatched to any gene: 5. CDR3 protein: CASSVSGGAVEQFF. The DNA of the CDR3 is TGTGCCAGCAGTGTTAGCGGGGGGGCCGTTGAGCAGTTCTTC.

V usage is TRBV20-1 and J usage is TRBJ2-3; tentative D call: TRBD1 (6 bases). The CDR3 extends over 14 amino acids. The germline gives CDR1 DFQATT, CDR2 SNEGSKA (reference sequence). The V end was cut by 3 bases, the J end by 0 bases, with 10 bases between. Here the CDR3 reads CSASRTDSTDTQYF. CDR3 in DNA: TGCAGTGCTAGTCGGACAGATAGCACAGATACGCAGTATTTT.

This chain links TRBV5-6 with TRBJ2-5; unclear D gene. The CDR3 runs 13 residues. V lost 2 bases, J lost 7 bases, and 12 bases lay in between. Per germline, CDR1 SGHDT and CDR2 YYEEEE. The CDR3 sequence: CASSFAASGTQYF. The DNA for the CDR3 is TGTGCCAGCAGCTTCGCCGCTAGTGGGACCCAGTACTTC.

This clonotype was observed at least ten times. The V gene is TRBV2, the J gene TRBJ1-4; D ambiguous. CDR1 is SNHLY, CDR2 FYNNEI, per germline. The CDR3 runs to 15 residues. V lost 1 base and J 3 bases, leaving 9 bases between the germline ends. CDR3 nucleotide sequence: TGTGCCAGCAGTGAAGTGCGGCGGCCTAATGAAAAACTGTTTTTT. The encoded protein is CASSEVRRPNEKLFF.

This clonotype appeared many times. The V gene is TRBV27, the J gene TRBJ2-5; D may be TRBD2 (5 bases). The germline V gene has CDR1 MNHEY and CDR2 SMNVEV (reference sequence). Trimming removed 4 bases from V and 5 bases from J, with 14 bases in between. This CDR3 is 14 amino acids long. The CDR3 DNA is TGTGCCAGCAGTTCCCGGCTAGCTTGGGAGACCCAGTACTTC. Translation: CASSSRLAWETQYF.

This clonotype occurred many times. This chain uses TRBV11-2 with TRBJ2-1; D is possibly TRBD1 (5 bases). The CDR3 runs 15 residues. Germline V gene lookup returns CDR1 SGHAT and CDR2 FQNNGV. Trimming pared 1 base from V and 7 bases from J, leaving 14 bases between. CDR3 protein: CASSLGIHPGNEQFF. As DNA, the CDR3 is TGTGCCAGCAGCTTAGGGATCCATCCAGGGAATGAGCAGTTCTTC.

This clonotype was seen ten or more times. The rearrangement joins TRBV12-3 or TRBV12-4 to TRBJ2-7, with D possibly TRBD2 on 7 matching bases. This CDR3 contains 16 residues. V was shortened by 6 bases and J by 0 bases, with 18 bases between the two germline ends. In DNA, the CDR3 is TGTGCCAGCAGCCTTACCCTAGGGGGGGGCTCCTACGAGCAGTACTTC. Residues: CASSLTLGGGSYEQYF.

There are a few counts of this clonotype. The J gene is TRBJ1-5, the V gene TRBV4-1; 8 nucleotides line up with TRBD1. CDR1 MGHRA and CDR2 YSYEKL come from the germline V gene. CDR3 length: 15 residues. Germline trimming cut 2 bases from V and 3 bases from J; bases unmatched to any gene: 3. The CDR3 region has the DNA TGCGCCAGCAGCCAACCGGACAGGGTCAATCAGCCCCAGCATTTT. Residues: CASSQPDRVNQPQHF.